This T cell receptor beta chain was sequenced during a study of shared clonotypes between healthy human individuals. Only in-frame clones appear in the TCRdb table, and some are missing; sequencing was by immunoSEQ multiplex PCR. The sample consists of approximately 720,000 clones, about 91% of them appearing once. Terminally differentiated effector memory CD45RA+ cells were excluded by CCR7 positive selection of CD45RO-negative cells. The sample comprised naive CD8+ T cells sorted from blood. This receptor was taken from a man under 40 in good health.

CDR3 region: CASSLRRRGTRGTDTQYF. DNA of the CDR3: TGTGCCAGCAGTTTGCGCCGTAGAGGGACCCGGGGAACAGATACGCAGTATTTT. V usage is TRBV27 and J usage is TRBJ2-3; the D call may be TRBD1 or TRBD2 (5 bases each). Germline CDR1 MNHEY, CDR2 SMNVEV (reference sequence). The CDR3 contains 18 residues. V was pared by 3 bases and J by 3 bases, with 22 bases between.